Detailed here is one T cell receptor (beta chain). Between the trimmed V and J ends, which lost 0 bases and 7 bases, there was a span of 8 bases. There are 14 residues in the CDR3. CDR1 and CDR2 from the germline V gene are SGDLS and YYNGEE. This sample is part of a study of T cell responses to AZD1222 COVID-19 vaccine. Sequenced by immunoSEQ multiplex PCR; TCRdb stores in-frame clones only, minus some. The table records around 85,000 clones, 80% to 90% of them present only once. The clonotype comes from an adult in good health. The sample here was peripheral blood, taken on day 0 of AZD1222 vaccination. The rearrangement joins TRBV9 to TRBJ1-6, with D unclear. CDR3 amino acids: CASSVDLRNSPLHF. Here the CDR3 DNA reads TGTGCCAGCAGCGTAGACCTGAGGAATTCACCCCTCCACTTT.